The next 20 T cell receptor beta chains were all read from a single sample in a study of tumor-infiltrating lymphocytes in primary liver carcinoma. Reverse transcription of around 0.45 ug total RNA with a constant-region primer produced TCR beta cDNA. Nested multiplex PCR, run for three rounds with slightly modified ARM-PCR, yielded TCR beta libraries. Each of the first two PCR rounds ran approximately 10 cycles with TRBV1-TRBV30 forward and C-beta reverse primers. In TCRdb, the multiplex PCR reads were re-called with MiXCR into one record per CDR3 protein. The repertoire holds approximately 300,000 distinct CDR3 sequences, with 50% to 70% as singletons. Both blood RNA, taken from unsorted whole blood, and germline DNA were extracted. The sample consisted of peripheral blood. Receptor source: a man aged 35 to 55 with primary liver carcinoma and hepatitis B virus infection.

The sample holds many counts of this clonotype. The V call is TRBV6-2 or TRBV6-3, the J call TRBJ2-1; D is unclear. The CDR3 extends over 15 amino acids. From germline, CDR1 is MNHEY and CDR2 SVGEGT. Trimming cost V 0 bases and J 4 bases, with 10 bases left between them. CDR3 in amino acids: CASSYSLPRYNEQFF. The DNA for the CDR3 is TGTGCCAGCAGTTACTCACTACCCCGTTACAATGAGCAGTTCTTC.

A remark on this clonotype: A much larger clone lies one base from this, so it may be a read error. V is TRBV6-2 or TRBV6-3 and J is TRBJ1-2; D gene unclear. This CDR3 has 14 amino acids. Germline CDR1 MNHEY, CDR2 SVGEGT. The CDR3 protein is CASSEYEINYGYIF. In nucleotides, the CDR3 is TGTGCCAGCAGTGAATATGAGATTAACTATGGCTACATCTTC.

The chain combines TRBV11-1 with TRBJ2-1; possible D gene TRBD2, 5 bases. The CDR3 is made up of 15 amino acids. Trimming removed 7 bases at V and 1 base at J, with 14 bases between. Germline V gene lookup returns CDR1 SGHAT and CDR2 FQDESV (reference sequence). This chain's CDR3 is CASNDSSSSYNEQFF. The CDR3 coding sequence is TGTGCCAGCAATGACTCTAGCTCGTCCTACAATGAGCAGTTCTTC.

Concerning this clonotype itself: With a much larger clone just one base away, this may be a read error. V gene TRBV6-5 combines with J gene TRBJ1-1; 9 positions agree with TRBD1. CDR1 and CDR2 (germline): MNHEY, SVGAGI. The CDR3 contains 14 residues. J gave up 1 base and V 10 bases, and 7 bases lay outside the gene matches. The CDR3 region is CATGQGRGNTEAFF. The CDR3 bases are TGTGCCACCGGACAGGGGAGGGGGAACACTGAAGCTTTCTTT.

Points on this clonotype: This may come from a read error, since a much larger clone is one base off. The chain uses TRBV10-2 and TRBJ2-7, with 8 bases identical to TRBD2. Germline V gene sequence: CDR1 WSHSY, CDR2 SAAADI. J was trimmed by 3 bases and V by 11 bases; bases with no gene match: 6. This CDR3 region has 12 residues. The CDR3 reads CACGTRFYEQYF. CDR3 bases: TGCGCCTGCGGGACTAGATTCTACGAGCAGTACTTC.

The rearrangement uses TRBV30 and TRBJ2-5, with a possible D match to TRBD1 (6 bases). The CDR3 is 15 residues long. Between the trimmed V and J ends, which lost 5 bases and 2 bases, there was a span of 18 bases. Germline-derived CDR1 and CDR2 are GTSNPN and SVGIG (reference sequence). The CDR3 protein is CAWGGGHGRQETQYF. DNA for the CDR3: TGTGCCTGGGGTGGGGGACATGGCCGTCAAGAGACCCAGTACTTC.

The gene calls are TRBV5-1 and TRBJ2-5; TRBD1 matches at 8 bases. Germline-derived CDR1 and CDR2 are SGHRS and YFSETQ. The ends lost 8 bases at V and 4 bases at J; junction bases unmatched: 10. The CDR3 spans 14 residues. CDR3 DNA: TGCGCCAGTACCTCCGGGACAGGTGGAGAGACCCAGTACTTC. Protein sequence: CASTSGTGGETQYF.

This clonotype came up once. The CDR3 DNA follows: TGCGCCAGCAGCTTGTCGAGCACAACTAATGAAAAACTGTTTTTT. It specifies CASSLSSTTNEKLFF. The chain links TRBV5-1 to TRBJ1-4; the D is unclear. CDR3 length: 15 amino acids. Germline assignment: CDR1 SGHRS and CDR2 YFSETQ. V gave up 1 base and J gave up 0 bases, with 7 bases separating them.

Notes on this clonotype: Sequence at one end of the junction differs from germline and may be a read error. The chain has TRBV11-3 and TRBJ1-1; D ambiguous. This CDR3 is built from 13 residues. Per germline, CDR1 SGHNT and CDR2 YENEEA. CDR3 protein: CVSSLGMNTEAFF. The CDR3, as DNA: TGTGTCAGCAGCTTGGGCATGAACACTGAAGCTTTCTTT.

The chain recombines TRBV2 with TRBJ2-5, with D possibly TRBD1 on 5 matching bases. Trimming took 3 bases from V and 0 from J, leaving 5 bases between them. The CDR3 is made up of 13 amino acids. CDR1 and CDR2 (germline): SNHLY, FYNNEI. This CDR3 is CASSDRDQETQYF. The CDR3 nucleotides are TGTGCCAGCAGTGACAGGGACCAAGAGACCCAGTACTTC.

Many counts were recorded for this clonotype. CDR3 DNA: TGTGCCAGCAGCCCTAAAATGAACACTGAAGCTTTCTTT. It specifies CASSPKMNTEAFF. The chain combines TRBV6-5 with TRBJ1-1; D ambiguous. V lost 6 bases and J 0 bases, leaving 8 bases between the germline ends. Per the germline V gene, CDR1 is MNHEY and CDR2 is SVGAGI. The CDR3 is made up of 13 amino acids.

Comments on this clonotype: One end of the junction is discordant with germline, which a read error may explain. The chain joins TRBV29-1 to TRBJ2-1, with 12 bases matching TRBD2. This CDR3 region has 13 residues. Germline CDR1 reads SQVTM; CDR2 reads ANQGSEA. CDR3 region: CSWGTSGFNKQFF. The DNA of the CDR3 is TGCAGCTGGGGGACTAGCGGGTTCAATAAGCAGTTCTTC.

This clonotype was recorded at least ten times. This chain links TRBV4-3 with TRBJ2-1; D is unresolved. The CDR3 length is 14 residues. Per the germline V gene, CDR1 is LGHNA and CDR2 is YSLEER. The ends were cut back, 0 bases at V and 7 bases at J, with 10 bases in the middle. The CDR3 DNA is TGCGCCAGCAGCCAAGATTGGGTAGCTAATGAGCAGTTCTTC. This translates into CASSQDWVANEQFF.

The chain uses TRBV11-2 and TRBJ2-1; TRBD2 matches at 9 bases. After removal of 8 bases from V and 10 bases from J, the junction contained 18 bases not matched to a gene. Per germline, CDR1 SGHAT and CDR2 FQNNGV. The CDR3 has 16 amino acids. In nucleotides, the CDR3 is TGTGCCAGCGGCCCACGTGTTAGCGGGAGACCCGACGAGCAGTTCTTC. It translates to CASGPRVSGRPDEQFF.

With regard to this clonotype: With a much larger clone just one base away, this may be a read error. The chain links TRBV6-2 or TRBV6-3 to TRBJ2-1; D perhaps matches TRBD2 (5 bases). This CDR3 spans 16 amino acids. CDR1 MNHEY and CDR2 SVGEGT come from the germline V gene. The CDR3 DNA sequence: TGTGCCAGCAGCACTCGTTTAGCGTCGCCCTACAATGAGCTGTTCTTC. Translated, it gives CASSTRLASPYNELFF.

On this clonotype: Its ends do not fully match the called genes, so a read error is possible. The chain links TRBV4-3 to TRBJ2-7, with a tentative D call TRBD1 (6 bases). The CDR3 length is 13 residues. The germline V gene has CDR1 LGHNA and CDR2 YSLEER. Here the CDR3 DNA reads TGTGCCAGCAGCCAGGACAGTGGTGGCGAGCAGTACTTC. Translated: CASSQDSGGEQYF.

A remark on this clonotype: Sequence at one end of the junction differs from germline and may be a read error. V is TRBV4-1 and J is TRBJ2-1; D call uncertain. Looked up from germline, CDR1 is MGHRA and CDR2 is YSYEKL. The CDR3 contains 13 residues. The CDR3 DNA reads TGCGCCAGCAGCCCTCCCCCCTACGATGAGCAGTTCTTC. Translation: CASSPPPYDEQFF.

Concerning this clonotype itself: This clone may be a read error of a much larger clone one base away. The V gene is TRBV6-5, the J gene TRBJ2-1; 9 bases fit TRBD1. V was pared by 7 bases and J by 6 bases, with 7 bases of the junction left unmatched. Germline CDR1 reads MNHEY; CDR2 reads SVGAGI. The CDR3 covers 14 residues. CDR3 DNA sequence: TGTGCCAGCATTTTACAGGGGGCGAGCAATGAGCAGTTCTTC. Its translation: CASILQGASNEQFF.

This clonotype was recorded at least ten times. The chain links TRBV4-1 to TRBJ2-7; D call uncertain. V shed 0 bases and J shed 2 bases, with 11 bases lying between them. The CDR3 sequence is 15 residues long. Germline V CDR1 and CDR2: MGHRA, YSYEKL. The CDR3 is CASSQDNNLPYEQYF. The CDR3 coding sequence is TGCGCCAGCAGCCAAGACAATAATCTTCCCTACGAGCAGTACTTC.

This clonotype was seen at least ten times. The chain couples TRBV11-2 to TRBJ2-3; D not certain. Looked up from germline, CDR1 is SGHAT and CDR2 is FQNNGV. V lost 1 base and J 7 bases, leaving 12 bases between the germline ends. This CDR3 spans 14 amino acids. The CDR3 protein is CASSLGSERNTQYF. The CDR3 DNA is TGTGCCAGCAGCTTAGGGTCGGAGCGCAATACGCAGTATTTT.